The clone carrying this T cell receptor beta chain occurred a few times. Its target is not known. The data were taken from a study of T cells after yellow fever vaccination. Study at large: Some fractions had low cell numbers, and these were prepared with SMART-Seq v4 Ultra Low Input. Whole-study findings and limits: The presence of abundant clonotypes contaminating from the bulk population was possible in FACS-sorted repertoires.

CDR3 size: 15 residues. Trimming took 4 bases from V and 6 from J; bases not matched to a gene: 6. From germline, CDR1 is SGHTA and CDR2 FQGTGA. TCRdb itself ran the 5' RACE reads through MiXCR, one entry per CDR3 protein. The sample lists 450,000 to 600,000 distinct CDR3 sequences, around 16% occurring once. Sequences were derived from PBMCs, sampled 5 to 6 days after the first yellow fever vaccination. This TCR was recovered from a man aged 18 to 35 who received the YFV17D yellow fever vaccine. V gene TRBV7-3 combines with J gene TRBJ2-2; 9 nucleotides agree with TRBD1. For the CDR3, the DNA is TGTGCCAGCAGCTCCGGGACAGGGATTGCCGGGGAGCTGTTTTTT. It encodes CASSSGTGIAGELFF.